One sample yielded the 32 T cell receptor beta chains listed below, sequenced in a study of blood T cell repertoires in COVID-19. Profiled with immunoSEQ multiplex PCR; TCRdb holds only in-frame clones, not every one. The sample carries about 150,000 clones, approximately 82% recorded once. Sequencing was carried out using peripheral blood. Receptors were obtained from a woman aged 45-60 years with acute or convalescent COVID-19.

This chain connects TRBV3-1 (or the pseudogene TRBV3-2) to TRBJ1-6; D is perhaps TRBD1 (5 bases). Germline CDR1 is LGHDT and CDR2 is YNNKEL (reference sequence). The CDR3 loop spans 13 amino acids. V dropped 5 bases and J dropped 5 bases, with 7 bases sitting between them. The CDR3 coding sequence is TGTGCCAGCAGCGGACAAGATAATTCACCCCTCCACTTT. Translation gives CASSGQDNSPLHF.

The chain links TRBV6-2 or TRBV6-3 to TRBJ1-2; the match to TRBD1 covers 8 bases. With V trimmed by 2 bases and J by 0 bases, 5 bases remained unmatched. Germline V gene lookup returns CDR1 MNHEY and CDR2 SVGEGT. This CDR3 has 16 residues. The CDR3: CASSYGGTGANYGYTF. The CDR3 nucleotides read TGTGCCAGCAGTTACGGAGGGACAGGAGCTAACTATGGCTACACCTTC.

The chain couples TRBV10-3 to TRBJ2-7; 16 bases match TRBD2. In germline, CDR1 is ENHRY, CDR2 SYGVKD. The CDR3 runs to 15 residues. J gave up 5 bases and V 5 bases, and 3 bases lay outside the gene matches. CDR3 DNA: TGTGCCATCAGTACGGGACTAGCGGGAGGGAACGAGCAGTACTTC. This sequence encodes CAISTGLAGGNEQYF.

V and J are TRBV20-1 and TRBJ2-2; D is uncertain. The germline V and J ends were trimmed by 3 bases and 5 bases, with 10 bases remaining between them. The germline CDR1 and CDR2 sequences are DFQATT and SNEGSKA (reference sequence). The CDR3 has 13 residues. The CDR3 bases are TGCAGTGCTAGTGGAGAGTCTACCGGGGAGCTGTTTTTT. The encoded protein is CSASGESTGELFF.

The chain recombines TRBV5-1 with TRBJ1-1; D possibly corresponds to TRBD1 (6 bases). Trimming took 3 bases from V and 8 from J, leaving 11 bases between them. CDR1 and CDR2 (germline): SGHRS, YFSETQ. This CDR3 has 12 residues. CDR3 region: CASSSGGTEAFF. As DNA, the CDR3 is TGCGCCAGCAGCTCGGGGGGGACAGAAGCTTTCTTT. Variable domain in full (rest from reference TRBV5-1 and TRBJ1-1): KAGVTQTPRYLIKTRGQQVTLSCSPISGHRSVSWYQQTPGQGLQFLFEYFSETQRNKGNFPGRFSGRQFSNSRSEMNVSTLELGDSALYLCASSSGGTEAFFGQGTRLTVV.

This clone was recorded a few times. The chain is built from TRBV6-1 and TRBJ2-3, with D perhaps TRBD1 (5 bases). The ends were cut back, 1 base at V and 7 bases at J, with 6 bases in the middle. Germline CDR1 and CDR2: MNHNS and SASEGT. The CDR3 is 12 residues long. This CDR3 is CASSEEGYTQYF. In DNA form, the CDR3 reads TGTGCCAGCAGTGAAGAGGGGTATACGCAGTATTTT.

J is TRBJ1-2 and V is TRBV29-1; 7 bases are shared with TRBD1. In germline, CDR1 is SQVTM, CDR2 ANQGSEA. The CDR3 has 14 residues. The J segment lost 4 bases and the V segment lost 6 bases, leaving 11 bases of the junction unmatched. DNA for the CDR3: TGCAGCGTCACACAGGGGACGGCTTTCTATGGCTACACCTTC. As protein: CSVTQGTAFYGYTF.

On this clone: A much more abundant neighbour one base away suggests this may be a read error. V is TRBV5-5 and J is TRBJ1-5; D not certain. This CDR3 comprises 12 residues. Germline V gives CDR1 SGHKS, CDR2 YYEKEE (reference sequence). V dropped 5 bases and J dropped 0 bases, with 3 bases sitting between them. The CDR3 loop is CASSYSNQPQHF. CDR3 coding DNA: TGTGCCAGCAGTTATAGCAATCAGCCCCAGCATTTT.

The chain joins TRBV28 to TRBJ2-3; TRBD1 is a possible D gene (6 bases). This CDR3 contains 14 residues. Germline V lookup: CDR1 MDHEN, CDR2 SYDVKM. Trimming shortened V by 8 bases and J by 3 bases, and 15 bases separated the two germline ends. CDR3 loop: CASSDWGRTDTQYF. The CDR3 nucleotides read TGTGCCAGCTCGGACTGGGGGCGAACAGATACGCAGTATTTT. Full variable domain (remainder filled in from reference TRBV28 and TRBJ2-3): DVKVTQSSRYLVKRTGEKVFLECVQDMDHENMFWYRQDPGLGLRLIYFSYDVKMKEKGDIPEGYSVSREKKERFSLILESASTNQTSMYLCASSDWGRTDTQYFGPGTRLTVL.

The chain is built from TRBV13 and TRBJ2-1, with a weak D call TRBD2 (6 bases). The CDR3 covers 16 residues. Germline assignment: CDR1 PRHDT and CDR2 FYEKMQ (reference sequence). V lost 2 bases, J lost 8 bases, and 19 bases lay in between. The CDR3 DNA sequence: TGTGCCAGCAGCTTAAATCCCAGCGCGGGGTTCCATGAGCAGTTCTTC. It translates to CASSLNPSAGFHEQFF.

This clone was counted only a few times. One junction end does not reproduce the germline sequence, and a read error may be involved. The V call is TRBV6-1, the J call TRBJ1-2; D is perhaps TRBD1 (6 bases). The CDR3 covers 13 residues. From germline, CDR1 is MNHNS and CDR2 SASEGT. The CDR3 DNA follows: TGTGCCAGCAGTGAAGCATGGGGGCAGAAGGAAAAGTTC. Translation: CASSEAWGQKEKF.

The CDR3 here is CASSPSSLRLGTYEQYF. CDR3 in DNA: TGTGCCAGCAGTCCTTCGTCTCTTAGACTTGGAACCTACGAGCAGTACTTC. This chain uses TRBV6-6 with TRBJ2-7; D remains ambiguous. This CDR3 is 17 amino acids long. Trimming stripped 5 bases from V and 2 bases from J, with 22 bases between. Germline V gives CDR1 MNHNY, CDR2 SVGAGI (reference sequence).

The chain links TRBV7-6 to TRBJ2-7, with 10 bases that match TRBD2. Germline trimming cut 4 bases from V and 3 bases from J; bases unmatched to any gene: 9. The CDR3 spans 16 residues. The germline V gene encodes CDR1 SGHVS and CDR2 FNYEAQ. The CDR3 bases are TGTGCCAGCAGCTCTCTCAGCGGGAGGGCCTTCTACGAGCAGTACTTC. It codes for CASSSLSGRAFYEQYF.

The chain couples TRBV28 to TRBJ1-5; perhaps TRBD1 as D (6 bases). Germline V gene lookup returns CDR1 MDHEN and CDR2 SYDVKM. Trimming cost V 0 bases and J 3 bases, with 15 bases left between them. The CDR3 spans 17 residues. The CDR3 coding sequence is TGTGCCAGCAGTTTATGGGTAAACAGGGTCATCAATCAGCCCCAGCATTTT. Protein sequence: CASSLWVNRVINQPQHF.

The chain carries TRBV5-1 and TRBJ2-2; 8 nucleotides agree with TRBD1. With V trimmed by 3 bases and J by 2 bases, 3 bases remained unmatched. Germline V lookup: CDR1 SGHRS, CDR2 YFSETQ. The CDR3 totals 15 residues. In nucleotides, the CDR3 is TGCGCCAGCAGCTCGGGGACAGGCAACACCGGGGAGCTGTTTTTT. It is translated as CASSSGTGNTGELFF.

This chain connects TRBV7-9 to TRBJ2-1, with D unclear. The V and J ends lost 6 bases and 2 bases respectively, with 8 bases between them. The V gene's germline CDR1 is SEHNR and CDR2 FQNEAQ (reference sequence). The CDR3 is made up of 13 amino acids. This chain's CDR3 is CASSYTPYNEQFF. CDR3 DNA: TGTGCCAGCAGTTATACACCCTACAATGAGCAGTTCTTC.

A single count supports this clone. The chain has TRBV5-4 and TRBJ2-1; 7 nucleotides align to TRBD2. The CDR3 contains 16 residues. The germline V gene has CDR1 SGHNT and CDR2 YYREEE (reference sequence). V was pared by 6 bases and J by 7 bases, with 16 bases of the junction left unmatched. The CDR3 DNA sequence: TGTGCCAGCACCCTTGGCGCCCCTGGGACTACAAATGAGCAGTTCTTC. It codes for CASTLGAPGTTNEQFF.

J is TRBJ2-2 and V is TRBV6-6, with 9 bases matching TRBD2. The length of the CDR3 is 15 residues. V trimming: 6 bases; J trimming: 7 bases; junction bases outside the gene matches: 9. Germline lookup yields CDR1 MNHNY and CDR2 SVGAGI (reference sequence). CDR3 sequence: CASSRRGRGDGELFF. As DNA, the CDR3 is TGTGCCAGCAGCCGCCGCGGGAGGGGGGACGGGGAGCTGTTTTTT.

The CDR3 region is CASSQGLAGTSTGELFF. CDR3 in DNA: TGTGCCAGCAGCCAGGGACTAGCGGGAACCTCCACCGGGGAGCTGTTTTTT. J is TRBJ2-2 and V is TRBV4-2, with TRBD2 matching 13 bases. The CDR3 sequence is 17 residues long. V trimming: 3 bases; J trimming: 4 bases; junction bases outside the gene matches: 5. Germline CDR1 is LGHNA and CDR2 is YNFKEQ.

The rearrangement links TRBV5-1 to TRBJ2-3; the match to TRBD2 covers 9 bases. Germline V gene sequence: CDR1 SGHRS, CDR2 YFSETQ. The J segment lost 5 bases and the V segment lost 1 base, leaving 5 bases of the junction unmatched. The CDR3 covers 15 residues. The CDR3 nucleotides read TGCGCCAGCAGCTTGACGCTAGCGGGGCAAGATACGCAGTATTTT. This translates into CASSLTLAGQDTQYF.

This chain connects TRBV4-1 to TRBJ1-2; 8 nucleotides line up with TRBD1. Per germline, CDR1 MGHRA and CDR2 YSYEKL. After removal of 0 bases from V and 4 bases from J, the junction contained 10 bases not matched to a gene. This CDR3 is 17 amino acids long. The chain's CDR3 is CASSQDSAQGVSYGYTF. Written as DNA, the CDR3 is TGCGCCAGCAGCCAAGATTCGGCACAGGGGGTTAGCTATGGCTACACCTTC.

Concerning this clone itself: At the DNA level, this CDR3 is encoded by other sequences in the same sample as well. CDR3 protein: CASSRGQNYGYTF. The CDR3 bases are TGTGCCAGTAGTAGGGGGCAAAACTATGGCTACACCTTC. The chain has TRBV19 and TRBJ1-2; weak D call: TRBD1 (6 bases). Germline-derived CDR1 and CDR2 are LNHDA and SQIVND (reference sequence). The CDR3 runs to 13 residues. V lost 4 bases and J 2 bases, leaving 8 bases between the germline ends.

This clone was observed a single time. The chain links TRBV12-3 or TRBV12-4 to TRBJ1-2, with a tentative D call TRBD1 (5 bases). The CDR3 has 12 residues. Trimming took off 3 bases at V and 9 bases at J, with 11 bases between the two ends. The CDR3 DNA is TGTGCCAGCAGTTTCAGGGAACTGAGCTACACCTTC. Translating gives CASSFRELSYTF.

The genes are TRBV5-1 and TRBJ2-7; D ambiguous. V lost 0 bases and J lost 6, with 7 bases in between. Germline CDR1 reads SGHRS; CDR2 reads YFSETQ. The CDR3 sequence is 12 residues long. The CDR3 coding sequence is TGCGCCAGCAGCTTGGAACTTGGCGAGCAGTACTTC. This codes for CASSLELGEQYF.

V is TRBV6-6 and J is TRBJ2-5; TRBD1 aligns across 8 bases. This CDR3 is built from 14 residues. Germline CDR1 is MNHNY and CDR2 is SVGAGI (reference sequence). With V trimmed by 5 bases and J by 5 bases, 7 bases remained unmatched. The CDR3 sequence: CASSPDRGPETQYF. The CDR3 DNA is TGTGCCAGCAGTCCCGACAGGGGACCGGAGACCCAGTACTTC.

The chain joins TRBV25-1 to TRBJ1-1, with D perhaps TRBD1 (5 bases). Germline V CDR1 and CDR2: MGHDK, SYGVNS. This CDR3 has 14 residues. V lost 6 bases and J 4 bases, leaving 15 bases between the germline ends. CDR3 sequence: CASRVRGGSTEAFF. DNA of the CDR3: TGTGCCAGCAGGGTCCGCGGGGGGAGCACTGAAGCTTTCTTT.

The CDR3 sequence is CASSIQINQPQHF. The CDR3 region has the DNA TGTGCCAGCAGCATACAAATCAATCAGCCCCAGCATTTT. The chain employs TRBV3-1 (or the pseudogene TRBV3-2) and TRBJ1-5; D gene uncertain. The CDR3 totals 13 residues. Germline lookup yields CDR1 LGHDT and CDR2 YNNKEL (reference sequence). The V end lost 5 bases, the J end lost 3 bases, and 8 bases lay between the germline ends.

This clone was seen a single time. The CDR3, as DNA: TGTGCCAGCAGCTTAGGGGCTAGCGGGCTGGAGCAGTACTTC. Protein: CASSLGASGLEQYF. The chain is built from TRBV11-1 and TRBJ2-7, with 8 positions matching TRBD2. This CDR3 spans 14 amino acids. V was pared by 1 base and J by 7 bases, with 6 bases of the junction left unmatched. The V gene's germline CDR1 is SGHAT and CDR2 FQDESV (reference sequence). The whole variable domain, filled in from reference TRBV11-1 and TRBJ2-7, reads EAEVAQSPRYKITEKSQAVAFWCDPISGHATLYWYRQILGQGPELLVQFQDESVVDDSQLPKDRFSAERLKGVDSTLKIQPAELGDSAMYLCASSLGASGLEQYFGPGTRLTVT.

The V gene is TRBV5-5, the J gene TRBJ2-1; 11 nucleotides line up with TRBD2. CDR1 and CDR2 (germline): SGHKS, YYEKEE (reference sequence). Trimming took 4 bases from V and 10 from J; bases not matched to a gene: 7. The CDR3 runs to 14 residues. DNA for the CDR3: TGTGCCAGCAGCGTTAGCGGGGGGGCCAGGGAGCAGTTCTTC. Translated: CASSVSGGAREQFF.

This chain connects TRBV20-1 to TRBJ2-3; the D is unclear. The CDR3 runs to 11 residues. Germline CDR1 reads DFQATT; CDR2 reads SNEGSKA (reference sequence). The V and J ends lost 6 bases and 6 bases respectively, with 10 bases between them. The CDR3 DNA is TGCAGTGCCCGTGGCATTGATACGCAGTATTTT. Translation: CSARGIDTQYF.

This sequence joins TRBV7-9 and TRBJ1-5; no reliable D call. The CDR3 loop spans 12 amino acids. Germline loops: CDR1 SEHNR, CDR2 FQNEAQ (reference sequence). Trimming removed 4 bases at V and 4 bases at J, with 5 bases between. Here the CDR3 reads CASSSGNQPQHF. CDR3 in DNA: TGTGCCAGCAGCTCGGGGAATCAGCCCCAGCATTTT.

This sequence joins TRBV9 and TRBJ2-1; 8 nucleotides agree with TRBD1. The CDR3 runs 15 residues. V lost 3 bases to trimming and J lost 1 base; unmatched junction nucleotides: 3. The germline V gene has CDR1 SGDLS and CDR2 YYNGEE. The CDR3: CASSGQGASYNEQFF. The CDR3 bases are TGTGCCAGCAGCGGGCAGGGGGCGTCCTACAATGAGCAGTTCTTC.